The 10 T cell receptor beta chains given below trace back to one sample, sequenced in a study of shared clonotypes between healthy human individuals. TCRdb keeps only in-frame clones here, not all; method: immunoSEQ multiplex PCR. The sample contains roughly 2.5 million clones, around nine tenths of which appear only once. Sequencing was done on a sample of naive CD4+ T cells sorted from blood. Subset here: CD45RA+ positively selected. These receptors all come from a man between 18 and 29 years old in good health.

A note on this clone: One junction end does not reproduce the germline sequence, and a read error may be involved. V and J are TRBV18 and TRBJ2-3; tentatively, D is TRBD2 (6 bases). This CDR3 spans 16 amino acids. From germline, CDR1 is KGHSH and CDR2 LQKENI. The CDR3 here is CASSPVTGESTNTQYF. CDR3 in DNA: TGTGCCAGCTCACCAGTAACGGGAGAAAGCACAAATACGCAGTATTTT. The full variable domain, rest sourced from reference TRBV18 and TRBJ2-3, is NAGVMQNPRHLVRRRGQEARLRCSPMKGHSHVYWYRQLPEEGLKFMVYLQKENIIDESGMPKERFSAEFPKEGPSILRIQQVVRGDSAAYFCASSPVTGESTNTQYFGPGTRLTVL.

The chain combines TRBV19 with TRBJ2-1, with D possibly being TRBD1 or TRBD2 (5 bases each). V dropped 5 bases and J dropped 0 bases, with 14 bases sitting between them. This CDR3 spans 16 amino acids. Looked up from germline, CDR1 is LNHDA and CDR2 is SQIVND (reference sequence). CDR3 DNA: TGTGCCAGTAGTCCCCCGGGACGGGTCTCCTACAATGAGCAGTTCTTC. Translation gives CASSPPGRVSYNEQFF.

The chain couples TRBV6-5 to TRBJ1-2; D might be TRBD1 (6 bases). The length of the CDR3 is 15 residues. Germline V gives CDR1 MNHEY, CDR2 SVGAGI. V gave up 4 bases and J gave up 5 bases, with 17 bases separating them. This CDR3 reads CASSFRTAGEYGYTF. The CDR3 nucleotides are TGTGCCAGCAGTTTTCGGACAGCCGGGGAGTATGGCTACACCTTC.

The V call is TRBV28, the J call TRBJ2-7, with D perhaps TRBD1 or TRBD2 (5 bases each). The CDR3 extends over 16 amino acids. The V gene's germline CDR1 is MDHEN and CDR2 SYDVKM. V lost 6 bases and J lost 4, with 22 bases in between. Here the CDR3 reads CASRPPGTQSSYEQYF. CDR3 sequence (DNA): TGTGCCAGCAGACCCCCCGGGACGCAATCCTCATACGAGCAGTACTTC.

V usage is TRBV28 and J usage is TRBJ1-6; D is unresolved. Deletions cut 7 bases from V and 10 bases from J, with 8 bases between. Germline loops: CDR1 MDHEN, CDR2 SYDVKM. The CDR3 consists of 11 residues. CDR3: CASMSFSPLHF. DNA for the CDR3: TGTGCCAGCATGTCCTTCTCACCCCTCCACTTT.

The chain is built from TRBV28 and TRBJ1-4, with 11 positions matching TRBD1. CDR1 and CDR2 (germline): MDHEN, SYDVKM. The CDR3 length is 18 residues. V lost 4 bases to trimming and J lost 14 bases; unmatched junction nucleotides: 21. The CDR3 loop reads CASSSGTGGNTWDARLFF. The CDR3, as DNA: TGTGCCAGCAGTTCGGGGACAGGGGGAAATACTTGGGATGCGAGGCTGTTTTTT.

Points on this clone: An end of the junction does not agree with germline; a read error may underlie this. This rearrangement joins TRBV5-8 to TRBJ1-2; 8 bases line up with TRBD1. Germline CDR1 is SGHTS and CDR2 is YDEGEE. The CDR3 runs 13 residues. The CDR3 protein is CASSNFQGAPPLF. The CDR3 DNA is TGTGCCAGCAGCAACTTTCAGGGGGCTCCCCCCCTCTTC.

The genes are TRBV28 and TRBJ1-5; tentative D call: TRBD1 (6 bases). This CDR3 is built from 15 residues. Trimming cost V 4 bases and J 4 bases, with 14 bases left between them. Germline V CDR1 and CDR2: MDHEN, SYDVKM. The CDR3 loop reads CASSWPRTENQPQHF. CDR3 bases: TGTGCCAGCAGTTGGCCTAGGACAGAGAATCAGCCCCAGCATTTT.

The chain joins TRBV5-4 to TRBJ2-5; possible D gene TRBD2, 6 bases. This CDR3 is built from 15 residues. Germline V CDR1 and CDR2: SGHNT, YYREEE (reference sequence). V lost 3 bases and J lost 2, with 14 bases in between. For the CDR3, the DNA is TGTGCCAGCAGCTCTAGCGATACGGTGCAAGAGACCCAGTACTTC. Amino acid sequence: CASSSSDTVQETQYF.

The chain recombines TRBV13 with TRBJ2-5, with D possibly being TRBD1 (5 bases). The CDR3 is 13 residues long. V dropped 5 bases and J dropped 4 bases, with 11 bases sitting between them. Germline V lookup: CDR1 PRHDT, CDR2 FYEKMQ (reference sequence). The CDR3 protein is CASSHPRVETQYF. The CDR3 coding sequence is TGTGCCAGCAGCCACCCCAGGGTAGAGACCCAGTACTTC.